This T cell receptor (beta chain) appears in the sequencing data of a study of cytomegalovirus exposure and HLA in healthy donors. This CDR3 contains 17 residues. Between the trimmed V and J ends, which lost 0 bases and 0 bases, there was a span of 12 bases. Germline lookup yields CDR1 SGHVS and CDR2 FQNEAQ. This table comes from immunoSEQ multiplex PCR, and its TCRdb copy is limited to in-frame clones, with some not included. The profile shows 250,000 to 400,000 clones, over 75% of them singletons. This chain uses TRBV7-8 with TRBJ2-1; D uncertain. Material: PBMCs. This receptor was identified in a man aged 25 to 40 in good health and CMV-seronegative. CDR3 bases: TGTGCCAGCAGCTTAGCACAGTGGTATAGCTCCTACAATGAGCAGTTCTTC. This codes for CASSLAQWYSSYNEQFF.